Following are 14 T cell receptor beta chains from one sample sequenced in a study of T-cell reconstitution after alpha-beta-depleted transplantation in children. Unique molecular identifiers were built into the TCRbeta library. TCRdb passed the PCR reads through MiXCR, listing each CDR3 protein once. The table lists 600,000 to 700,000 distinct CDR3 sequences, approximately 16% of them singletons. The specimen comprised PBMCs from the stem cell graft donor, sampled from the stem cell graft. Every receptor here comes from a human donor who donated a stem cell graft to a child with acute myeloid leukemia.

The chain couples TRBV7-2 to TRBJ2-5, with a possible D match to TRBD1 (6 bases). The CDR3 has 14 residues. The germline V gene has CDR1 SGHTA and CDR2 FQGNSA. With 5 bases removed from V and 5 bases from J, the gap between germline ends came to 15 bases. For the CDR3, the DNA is TGTGCCAGCAGCGGGGGACACGGAAAGGAGACCCAGTACTTC. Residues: CASSGGHGKETQYF.

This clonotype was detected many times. CDR3 amino acids: CASSEQGYDGYTF. In DNA form, the CDR3 reads TGTGCCAGCAGCGAACAGGGGTATGATGGCTACACCTTC. V gene TRBV5-6 combines with J gene TRBJ1-2, with 7 bases aligning to TRBD1. CDR1 is SGHDT, CDR2 YYEEEE, per germline. The CDR3 length is 13 residues. V lost 4 bases, J lost 6 bases, and 6 bases stayed unmatched.

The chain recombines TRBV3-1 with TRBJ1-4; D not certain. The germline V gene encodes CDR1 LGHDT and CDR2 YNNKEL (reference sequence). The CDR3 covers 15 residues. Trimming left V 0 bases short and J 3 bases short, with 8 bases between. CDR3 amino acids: CASSQDGQSNEKLFF. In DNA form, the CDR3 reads TGTGCCAGCAGCCAAGATGGGCAGTCTAATGAAAAACTGTTTTTT. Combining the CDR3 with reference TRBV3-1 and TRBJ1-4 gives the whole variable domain DTAVSQTPKYLVTQMGNDKSIKCEQNLGHDTMYWYKQDSKKFLKIMFSYNNKELIINETVPNRFSPKSPDKAHLNLHINSLELGDSAVYFCASSQDGQSNEKLFFGSGTQLSVL.

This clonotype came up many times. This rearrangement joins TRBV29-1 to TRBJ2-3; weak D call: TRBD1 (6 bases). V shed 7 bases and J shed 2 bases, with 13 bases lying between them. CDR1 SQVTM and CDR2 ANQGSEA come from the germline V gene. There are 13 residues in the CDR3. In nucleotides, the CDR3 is TGCAGCGAGCTCAGGGGAACCACAGATACGCAGTATTTT. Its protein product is CSELRGTTDTQYF.

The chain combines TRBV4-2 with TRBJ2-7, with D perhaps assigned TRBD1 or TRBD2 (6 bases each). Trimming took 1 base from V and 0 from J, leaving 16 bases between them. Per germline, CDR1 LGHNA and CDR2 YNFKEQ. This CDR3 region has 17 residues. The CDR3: CASSQVIRGEPSYEQYV. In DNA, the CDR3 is TGTGCCAGCAGCCAAGTTATTAGGGGGGAGCCCTCCTACGAGCAGTACGTC.

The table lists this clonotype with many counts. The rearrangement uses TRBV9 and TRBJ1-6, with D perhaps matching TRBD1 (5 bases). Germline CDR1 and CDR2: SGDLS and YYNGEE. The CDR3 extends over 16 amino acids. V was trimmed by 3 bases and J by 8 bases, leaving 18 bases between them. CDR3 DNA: TGTGCCAGCAGCGAGGGGAGTTTGGGAGTAGATTCACCCCTCCACTTT. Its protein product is CASSEGSLGVDSPLHF.

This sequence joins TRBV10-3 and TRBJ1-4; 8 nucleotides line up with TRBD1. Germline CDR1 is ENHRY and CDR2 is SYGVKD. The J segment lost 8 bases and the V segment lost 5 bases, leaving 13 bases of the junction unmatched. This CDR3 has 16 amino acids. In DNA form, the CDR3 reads TGTGCCATCAGTTCTTCTATCGGACAGGGAGGAGAAAAACTGTTTTTT. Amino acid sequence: CAISSSIGQGGEKLFF.

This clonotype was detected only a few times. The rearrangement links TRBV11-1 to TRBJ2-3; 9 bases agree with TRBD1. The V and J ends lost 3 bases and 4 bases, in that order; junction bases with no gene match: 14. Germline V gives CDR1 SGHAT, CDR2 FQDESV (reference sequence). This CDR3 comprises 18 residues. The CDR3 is CASSFVPGQGLGSDTQYF. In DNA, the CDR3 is TGTGCCAGCAGCTTCGTCCCGGGACAGGGATTAGGGTCAGATACGCAGTATTTT. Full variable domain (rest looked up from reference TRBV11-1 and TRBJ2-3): EAEVAQSPRYKITEKSQAVAFWCDPISGHATLYWYRQILGQGPELLVQFQDESVVDDSQLPKDRFSAERLKGVDSTLKIQPAELGDSAMYLCASSFVPGQGLGSDTQYFGPGTRLTVL.

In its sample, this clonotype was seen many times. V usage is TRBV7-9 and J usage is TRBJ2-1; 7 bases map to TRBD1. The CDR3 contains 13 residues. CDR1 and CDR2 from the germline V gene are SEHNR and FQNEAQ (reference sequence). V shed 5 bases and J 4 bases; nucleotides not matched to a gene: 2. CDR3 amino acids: CASSTGQYNEQFF. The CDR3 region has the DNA TGTGCCAGCAGCACGGGACAGTACAATGAGCAGTTCTTC.

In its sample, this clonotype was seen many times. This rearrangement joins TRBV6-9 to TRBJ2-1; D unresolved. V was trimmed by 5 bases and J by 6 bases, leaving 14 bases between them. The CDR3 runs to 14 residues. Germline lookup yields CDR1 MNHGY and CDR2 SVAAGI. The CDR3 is CASSRVTEVNEQFF. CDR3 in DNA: TGTGCCAGCAGTAGGGTAACAGAGGTCAATGAGCAGTTCTTC.

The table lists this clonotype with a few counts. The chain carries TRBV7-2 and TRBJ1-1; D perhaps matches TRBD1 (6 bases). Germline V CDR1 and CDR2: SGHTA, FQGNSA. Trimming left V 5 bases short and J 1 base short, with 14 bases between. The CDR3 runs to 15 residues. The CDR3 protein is CASSTRQVTNTEAFF. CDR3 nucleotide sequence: TGTGCCAGCAGCACTCGACAGGTAACGAACACTGAAGCTTTCTTT.

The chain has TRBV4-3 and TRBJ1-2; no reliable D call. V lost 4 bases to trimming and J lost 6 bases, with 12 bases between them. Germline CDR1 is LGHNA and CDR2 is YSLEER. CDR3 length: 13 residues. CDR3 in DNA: TGCGCCAGCAGCCGCCAGTTGGGAGATGGCTACACCTTC. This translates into CASSRQLGDGYTF.

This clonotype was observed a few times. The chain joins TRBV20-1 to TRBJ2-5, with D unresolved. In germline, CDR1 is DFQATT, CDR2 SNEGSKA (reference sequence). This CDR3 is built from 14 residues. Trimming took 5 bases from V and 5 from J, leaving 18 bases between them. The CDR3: CSAPQLGSGETQYF. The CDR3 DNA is TGCAGTGCTCCGCAGTTGGGTAGTGGGGAGACCCAGTACTTC.

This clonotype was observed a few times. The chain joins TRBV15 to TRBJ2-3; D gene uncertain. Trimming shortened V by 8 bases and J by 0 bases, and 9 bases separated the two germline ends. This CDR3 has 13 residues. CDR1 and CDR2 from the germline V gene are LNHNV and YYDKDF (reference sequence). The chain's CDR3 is CATSLASTDTQYF. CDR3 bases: TGTGCCACCTCCTTGGCTAGCACAGATACGCAGTATTTT.